The entry below gives a single T cell receptor beta chain sequence along with its context. The data were produced by immunoSEQ multiplex PCR, yet TCRdb's version contains in-frame clones alone and is incomplete. The table has 400,000 to 550,000 clones, around 90% seen once. The data belong to a study of blood T cell repertoires in COVID-19. About the research overall: The United States, Italy and Spain supplied acute and convalescent COVID-19 samples. The analysed material was cDNA or gDNA that came from T cells, B-cell-depleted T cells, or PBMCs.

The study drew participants aged about 18 to 95 years from 20 to 30 US areas. Germline trimming cut 2 bases from V and 5 bases from J; bases unmatched to any gene: 9. Germline V gene sequence: CDR1 MGHRA, CDR2 YSYEKL. The CDR3 extends over 16 amino acids. Sequencing was carried out using PBMCs or T cells enriched from blood (not recorded which). This clonotype was obtained from a young woman with acute COVID-19. The V and J genes are TRBV4-1 and TRBJ2-5; 9 bases are shared with TRBD1. CDR3 loop: CASSQPRDRDWETQYF. CDR3 DNA: TGCGCCAGCAGCCAACCCCGGGACAGGGACTGGGAGACCCAGTACTTC.